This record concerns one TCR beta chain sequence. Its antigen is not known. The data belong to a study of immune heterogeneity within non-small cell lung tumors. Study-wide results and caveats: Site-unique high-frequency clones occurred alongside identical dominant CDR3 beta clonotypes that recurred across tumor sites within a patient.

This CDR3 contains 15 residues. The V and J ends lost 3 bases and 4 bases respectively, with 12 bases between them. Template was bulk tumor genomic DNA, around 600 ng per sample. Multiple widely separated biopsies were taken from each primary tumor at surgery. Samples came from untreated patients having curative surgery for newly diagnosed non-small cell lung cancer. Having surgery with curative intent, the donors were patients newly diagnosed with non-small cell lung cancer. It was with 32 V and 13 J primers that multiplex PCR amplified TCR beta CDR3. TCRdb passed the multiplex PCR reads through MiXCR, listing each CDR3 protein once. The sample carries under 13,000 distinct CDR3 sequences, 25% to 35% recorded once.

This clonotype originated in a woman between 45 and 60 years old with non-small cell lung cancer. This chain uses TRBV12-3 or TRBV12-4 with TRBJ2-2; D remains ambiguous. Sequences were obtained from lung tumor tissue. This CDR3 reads CASSFLGGGTGELFF. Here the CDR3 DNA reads TGTGCCAGCAGTTTTCTAGGCGGTGGCACCGGGGAGCTGTTTTTT.